This T cell receptor (beta chain) was obtained from a study of response to subunit inactivated influenza vaccine. Via MiXCR, TCRdb re-called the RT-PCR reads, giving one row per CDR3 protein. The top ten clones hold 11% of a sample with 750,000 to 850,000 distinct CDR3 sequences, about 18% of them seen once. From germline, CDR1 is SGHTA and CDR2 FQGNSA. The CDR3 length is 17 residues. With 4 bases clipped from V and 3 bases from J, the junction kept 9 bases outside the gene matches. This clonotype appeared a few times. Its antigen is as yet unknown. Study conclusions and caveats: Every seasonal influenza vaccination brings in few new T cells, the authors suggested.

The source is a man aged 45 to 65 who received an inactivated influenza vaccine. V gene TRBV7-2 combines with J gene TRBJ2-7; 13 bases agree with TRBD2. The sequencing here drew on PBMCs from blood, taken more than 4 days after vaccination. CDR3: CASSYGLAGDPFYEQYF. CDR3 coding DNA: TGTGCCAGCAGCTACGGACTAGCGGGGGATCCATTCTACGAGCAGTACTTC.